Below are 12 T cell receptor beta chains sequenced from a single sample in a study of blood T cell repertoires in COVID-19. Some clones are missing from TCRdb's copy, which holds only in-frame ones; the method was immunoSEQ multiplex PCR. In the table there are 70,000 to 95,000 clones, 80% to 95% of which are singletons. The sample consisted of peripheral blood. The receptors derive from a man between 50 and 59 years old with COVID-19, enrolled during active disease.

The V and J genes are TRBV7-8 and TRBJ2-5; tentatively, D is TRBD2 (5 bases). Trimming took off 2 bases at V and 5 bases at J, with 9 bases between the two ends. In germline, CDR1 is SGHVS, CDR2 FQNEAQ. The CDR3 loop spans 13 amino acids. Here the CDR3 DNA reads TGTGCCAGCAGCTTACGGGGTCCGGAGACCCAGTACTTC. Residues: CASSLRGPETQYF.

This rearrangement joins TRBV5-1 to TRBJ2-5; 12 bases fit TRBD1. The length of the CDR3 is 17 residues. The germline CDR1 and CDR2 sequences are SGHRS and YFSETQ. V lost 4 bases and J lost 5; bases outside the gene matches: 12. The CDR3 region has the DNA TGCGCCAGCAGCCAGGGAGGGGGACAGGGGGCGCAGGAGACCCAGTACTTC. Protein: CASSQGGGQGAQETQYF.

The chain couples TRBV6-2 or TRBV6-3 to TRBJ2-1; 8 nucleotides agree with TRBD2. The CDR3 covers 15 residues. V gave up 1 base and J gave up 5 bases; unmatched junction bases: 4. Germline CDR1 MNHEY, CDR2 SVGEGT. The CDR3 DNA reads as TGTGCCAGCAGTTACTTCGCGGGAGGAAACAATGAGCAGTTCTTC. Encoded protein: CASSYFAGGNNEQFF.

The chain employs TRBV28 and TRBJ1-1; D may be TRBD1 (5 bases). The V gene's germline CDR1 is MDHEN and CDR2 SYDVKM. V was cut by 2 bases and J by 5 bases, with 21 bases left in between. This CDR3 region has 17 residues. CDR3: CASSLRARTPLGTEAFF. The CDR3 bases are TGTGCCAGCAGTTTAAGGGCCCGGACACCTCTGGGAACTGAAGCTTTCTTT.

CDR3 DNA: TGTGCCAGCAGTTACAGCCGGGGTGCCGGGGAGCTGTTTTTT. Protein: CASSYSRGAGELFF. V is TRBV6-2 or TRBV6-3 and J is TRBJ2-2, with D possibly matching TRBD2 (5 bases). Germline V gene data show CDR1 as MNHEY and CDR2 as SVGEGT. The CDR3 extends over 14 amino acids. Between the trimmed V and J ends, which lost 2 bases and 6 bases, there was a span of 10 bases.

The rearrangement uses TRBV25-1 and TRBJ2-1, with 9 bases aligning to TRBD2. The CDR3 is 15 residues long. Per the germline V gene, CDR1 is MGHDK and CDR2 is SYGVNS. V shed 5 bases and J 7 bases; nucleotides not matched to a gene: 9. As DNA, the CDR3 is TGTGCCAGCAGTTCTTTAGCGGGAGAACTGAATGAGCAGTTCTTC. The encoded protein is CASSSLAGELNEQFF.

The J gene is TRBJ1-4, the V gene TRBV7-9; possibly TRBD1 for D (6 bases). The V end lost 5 bases, the J end lost 7 bases, and 14 bases lay between the germline ends. Germline loops: CDR1 SEHNR, CDR2 FQNEAQ (reference sequence). The CDR3 is 14 amino acids. The CDR3 region has the DNA TGTGCCAGCAGCCTTACAGGGAGGGCTGAAAAACTGTTTTTT. As protein: CASSLTGRAEKLFF.

The rearrangement joins TRBV9 to TRBJ2-2, with D perhaps matching TRBD2 (5 bases). CDR1 and CDR2 (germline): SGDLS, YYNGEE. The CDR3 runs to 13 residues. V was pared by 5 bases and J by 7 bases, with 12 bases between. The CDR3 is CASSRRSDGELFF. The DNA for the CDR3 is TGTGCCAGCAGTCGGAGGTCGGACGGGGAGCTGTTTTTT.

This rearrangement joins TRBV7-2 to TRBJ1-5; D is ambiguous. CDR3 length: 14 residues. Germline assignment: CDR1 SGHTA and CDR2 FQGNSA. V lost 5 bases to trimming and J lost 0 bases, with 8 bases between them. As DNA, the CDR3 is TGTGCCAGCAGCCAGGATTATAGCAATCAGCCCCAGCATTTT. This sequence encodes CASSQDYSNQPQHF.

The chain employs TRBV7-9 and TRBJ2-7; D is unclear. The CDR3 has 14 residues. Trimming removed 0 bases from V and 0 bases from J, with 6 bases in between. Looked up from germline, CDR1 is SEHNR and CDR2 is FQNEAQ (reference sequence). CDR3 nucleotide sequence: TGTGCCAGCAGCTTAGCTTCTACCTCCTACGAGCAGTACGTC. Amino acids: CASSLASTSYEQYV.

CDR3 DNA sequence: TGTGCCAGCCAATTAACCTATATCGCTGAAGCTTTCTTT. This encodes CASQLTYIAEAFF. The chain recombines TRBV6-5 with TRBJ1-1; D is ambiguous. V shed 8 bases and J shed 6 bases, with 16 bases lying between them. This CDR3 is 13 amino acids long. Germline V gene sequence: CDR1 MNHEY, CDR2 SVGAGI.

The chain is built from TRBV9 and TRBJ2-3; D unresolved. Trimming removed 0 bases at V and 1 base at J, with 6 bases between. Per germline, CDR1 SGDLS and CDR2 YYNGEE. The CDR3 covers 14 residues. The CDR3 coding sequence is TGTGCCAGCAGCGTAGAGATAGGCACAGATACGCAGTATTTT. It translates to CASSVEIGTDTQYF.